Detailed here is one TCR beta chain. As yet, its antigen is unknown. The sample originates from a study of cytomegalovirus exposure and HLA in healthy donors. Study context: Among the roughly 430 genotyped donors, approximately 80% were placed in the Caucasian-associated ancestry cluster. The study's findings and limits: It was assumed in the presence/absence analyses that sequencing depth was roughly uniform across donors. HLA allele associations emerged for 16,951 TCR beta sequences in a later analysis, at 0.05 false discovery rate.

Primers: 60 Vbeta forward and 13 Jbeta reverse. Only in-frame clones appear in the TCRdb table, and some are missing; sequencing was by immunoSEQ multiplex PCR. This sample's table reports 50,000 or so clones. The TCR comes from a woman aged 55 to 70 in good health and CMV-seropositive. Material: PBMCs.

CDR3 residues: CASSTGKASYEQYF. CDR3 bases: TGTGCCAGCAGCACCGGGAAGGCCTCCTACGAGCAGTACTTC. This rearrangement joins TRBV6-5 to TRBJ2-7; D possibly corresponds to TRBD2 (5 bases). In germline, CDR1 is MNHEY, CDR2 SVGAGI. V lost 6 bases, J lost 0 bases, and 12 bases lay in between. The CDR3 covers 14 residues.